Following are 25 T cell receptor beta chains from one sample sequenced in a study of radiation and T cells in renal cell carcinoma. This sample's time point: baseline pretreatment blood. Treatment noted: 15 Gy SBRT to primary tumor, nephrectomy 4 weeks later. Data came from immunoSEQ multiplex PCR; TCRdb stores just in-frame clones and leaves some out. Found here are tens of thousands of clones, 70% to 80% of them singletons; the top ten hold 35% to 45%. The specimen was blood, collected from a patient whose treatment included radiotherapy and nephrectomy. The source of these receptors is a man between 60 and 70 years old with renal cell carcinoma.

Points on this clone: Mismatch with germline at one junction end may stem from a read error. This chain connects TRBV27 to TRBJ2-7; D gene ambiguous. The length of the CDR3 is 12 residues. The germline V gene encodes CDR1 MNHEY and CDR2 SMNVEV (reference sequence). CDR3 in DNA: TGTGCCAGCAGTCCCCCCTCCCACGAGCAGTACTTC. Its translation is CASSPPSHEQYF.

The J gene is TRBJ2-1, the V gene TRBV5-1, with 10 bases aligning to TRBD2. J gave up 5 bases and V 3 bases, and 14 bases lay outside the gene matches. The CDR3 length is 18 residues. CDR1 is SGHRS and CDR2 is YFSETQ in the germline V gene. The CDR3 bases are TGCGCCAGCAGCTACGGGACTAGCGCATATATTGGTCACAATGAGCAGTTCTTC. It codes for CASSYGTSAYIGHNEQFF.

This clone was counted once. J is TRBJ2-3 and V is TRBV10-3, with a possible D match to TRBD1 (5 bases). CDR1 is ENHRY, CDR2 SYGVKD, per germline. Trimming shortened V by 3 bases and J by 4 bases, and 17 bases separated the two germline ends. CDR3 size: 16 residues. CDR3 sequence: CAISEQDPRVADTQYF. CDR3 DNA sequence: TGTGCCATCAGTGAACAGGACCCTAGAGTGGCAGATACGCAGTATTTT.

The V gene is TRBV6-6, the J gene TRBJ1-2, with TRBD1 matching over 7 bases. The CDR3 length is 16 residues. Germline-derived CDR1 and CDR2 are MNHNY and SVGAGI (reference sequence). V was pared by 6 bases and J by 1 base, with 11 bases of the junction left unmatched. Here the CDR3 reads CASSPSGTASNYGYTF. CDR3 nucleotide sequence: TGTGCCAGCAGCCCCTCCGGGACAGCAAGTAACTATGGCTACACCTTC.

The genes are TRBV25-1 and TRBJ2-3; D remains ambiguous. V was shortened by 5 bases and J by 0 bases, with 12 bases between the two germline ends. Germline CDR1 and CDR2: MGHDK and SYGVNS. The CDR3 extends over 15 amino acids. For the CDR3, the DNA is TGTGCCAGCAGTAGTTTGGAACGAAGCACAGATACGCAGTATTTT. It encodes CASSSLERSTDTQYF.

The CDR3 reads CASSGSAPRVYGYTF. CDR3 bases: TGCGCCAGCAGTGGGTCTGCTCCTCGCGTCTATGGCTACACCTTC. This chain uses TRBV10-2 with TRBJ1-2, with unresolved D. The germline V and J ends were trimmed by 4 bases and 4 bases, with 16 bases remaining between them. This CDR3 is 15 amino acids long. Germline CDR1 and CDR2: WSHSY and SAAADI.

This clone was counted once. The V and J genes are TRBV19 and TRBJ2-7; TRBD2 matches 9 bases. The CDR3 sequence is 14 residues long. V gave up 6 bases and J gave up 3 bases; unmatched junction bases: 6. Germline assignment: CDR1 LNHDA and CDR2 SQIVND (reference sequence). The CDR3 sequence is CASRNLAGDYEQYF. CDR3 bases: TGTGCCAGTAGGAACTTAGCGGGAGACTACGAGCAGTACTTC. Based on the CDR3 plus reference TRBV19 and TRBJ2-7, the full variable domain is DGGITQSPKYLFRKEGQNVTLSCEQNLNHDAMYWYRQDPGQGLRLIYYSQIVNDFQKGDIAEGYSVSREKKESFPLTVTSAQKNPTAFYLCASRNLAGDYEQYFGPGTRLTVT.

V usage is TRBV14 and J usage is TRBJ2-7; 9 nucleotides align to TRBD1. The CDR3 is 15 amino acids. V shed 1 base and J 2 bases; nucleotides not matched to a gene: 3. Germline values: CDR1 SGHDN, CDR2 FVKESK. The CDR3 loop reads CASSQVGQGPYEQYF. In DNA, the CDR3 is TGTGCCAGCAGCCAAGTGGGACAGGGACCCTACGAGCAGTACTTC.

The chain has TRBV9 and TRBJ2-2, with TRBD1 matching over 9 bases. The junction had 5 bases not matched to a gene; V was cut back by 4 bases and J by 1 base. CDR1 is SGDLS, CDR2 YYNGEE, per germline. The CDR3 sequence is 16 residues long. CDR3 sequence: CASSFYRGLNTGELFF. CDR3 DNA: TGTGCCAGCAGCTTCTACAGGGGGCTGAACACCGGGGAGCTGTTTTTT.

This clone has a handful of counts. The CDR3 is CASSQDLGGTGELFF. As DNA, the CDR3 is TGCGCCAGCAGCCAAGATCTAGGGGGCACCGGGGAGCTGTTTTTT. This rearrangement joins TRBV4-3 to TRBJ2-2; possible D gene TRBD1, 6 bases. The V gene lost 0 bases and the J gene lost 4 bases, with 9 bases spanning the gap. The length of the CDR3 is 15 residues. Germline CDR1 and CDR2: LGHNA and YSLEER.

This clone was seen only once. The V call is TRBV9, the J call TRBJ2-7, with a possible D match to TRBD2 (7 bases). The CDR3 is 14 amino acids. Germline V gene data show CDR1 as SGDLS and CDR2 as YYNGEE. Trimming took off 1 base at V and 6 bases at J, with 14 bases between the two ends. The DNA for the CDR3 is TGTGCCAGCAGCGTATTTGAGGGAGGGGGCGAGCAGTACTTC. The encoded protein is CASSVFEGGGEQYF.

V and J are TRBV25-1 and TRBJ2-5; D perhaps matches TRBD1 (7 bases). With 5 bases removed from V and 4 bases from J, the gap between germline ends came to 17 bases. Germline loops: CDR1 MGHDK, CDR2 SYGVNS. The CDR3 has 15 amino acids. CDR3 loop: CASSPPGGTVETQYF. In nucleotides, the CDR3 is TGTGCCAGCAGTCCCCCAGGGGGGACCGTAGAGACCCAGTACTTC.

V and J are TRBV9 and TRBJ2-4; D may correspond to TRBD1 or TRBD2 (6 bases each). V lost 4 bases and J 0 bases, leaving 14 bases between the germline ends. The germline V gene has CDR1 SGDLS and CDR2 YYNGEE. The CDR3 is 16 amino acids. CDR3 DNA: TGTGCCAGCAGCCTAAGAGGAGGGGGAGCCAAAAACATTCAGTACTTC. Encoded protein: CASSLRGGGAKNIQYF.

This clone was seen just once. The chain employs TRBV29-1 and TRBJ1-2; TRBD1 is a possible D gene (5 bases). This CDR3 contains 13 residues. The V end lost 8 bases, the J end lost 6 bases, and 19 bases lay between the germline ends. Germline lookup yields CDR1 SQVTM and CDR2 ANQGSEA. The CDR3, as DNA: TGCAGCTCTGGGGGGGATAATACGAATGGCTACACCTTC. Protein sequence: CSSGGDNTNGYTF.

The chain carries TRBV4-3 and TRBJ1-2; D is unclear. The V gene lost 0 bases and the J gene lost 5 bases, with 10 bases spanning the gap. The CDR3 has 14 residues. Germline loops: CDR1 LGHNA, CDR2 YSLEER. This CDR3 is CASSQDVNSYGYTF. The CDR3 DNA follows: TGCGCCAGCAGCCAAGATGTGAATTCGTATGGCTACACCTTC.

This clone showed up just once. The chain joins TRBV9 to TRBJ2-2; 10 bases agree with TRBD2. This CDR3 has 16 amino acids. Losses at the gene ends were 1 base for V and 7 bases for J; bases not matched to a gene: 7. Germline CDR1 and CDR2: SGDLS and YYNGEE. The CDR3 bases are TGTGCCAGCAGCGTAAAATTAGCGGGAGGATTCGGGGAGCTGTTTTTT. Translation gives CASSVKLAGGFGELFF. Drawing the rest from reference TRBV9 and TRBJ2-2, the complete variable domain is DSGVTQTPKHLITATGQRVTLRCSPRSGDLSVYWYQQSLDQGLQFLIQYYNGEERAKGNILERFSAQQFPDLHSELNLSSLELGDSALYFCASSVKLAGGFGELFFGEGSRLTVL.

V gene TRBV5-1 combines with J gene TRBJ1-1, with TRBD1 as a possible D gene (5 bases). CDR1 and CDR2 (germline): SGHRS, YFSETQ. The CDR3 has 14 amino acids. V lost 0 bases to trimming and J lost 5 bases, with 11 bases between them. CDR3 residues: CASSLVLGGTEAFF. The CDR3 DNA is TGCGCCAGCAGCTTGGTTCTGGGGGGTACTGAAGCTTTCTTT.

The rearrangement uses TRBV5-4 and TRBJ2-7; TRBD1 is a possible D gene (6 bases). Germline CDR1 is SGHNT and CDR2 is YYREEE (reference sequence). V was pared by 4 bases and J by 5 bases, with 13 bases between. This CDR3 spans 13 amino acids. The CDR3 DNA reads as TGTGCCAGCAGCCGATCCGAGGGGGACGAGCAGTACTTC. Translated, it gives CASSRSEGDEQYF.

The chain links TRBV10-3 to TRBJ1-4; D is unclear. V was trimmed by 6 bases and J by 4 bases, leaving 6 bases between them. The germline V gene has CDR1 ENHRY and CDR2 SYGVKD. The CDR3 loop spans 12 amino acids. The CDR3 bases are TGTGCCATCAGCGGGAGTAATGAAAAACTGTTTTTT. It translates to CAISGSNEKLFF.

This chain joins TRBV5-8 and TRBJ1-3; 7 bases match TRBD1. The CDR3 contains 19 residues. Germline CDR1 is SGHTS and CDR2 is YDEGEE. V was pared by 3 bases and J by 0 bases, with 15 bases of the junction left unmatched. The CDR3 region is CASSSPRQGIVGSGNTIYF. CDR3 bases: TGTGCCAGCAGCTCACCGCGACAGGGAATTGTCGGCTCTGGAAACACCATATATTTT.

The sample holds a few counts of this clone. V is TRBV5-1 and J is TRBJ1-3; the D gene is possibly TRBD1 (6 bases). This CDR3 has 16 residues. Trimming stripped 0 bases from V and 3 bases from J, with 13 bases between. Germline CDR1 SGHRS, CDR2 YFSETQ. In nucleotides, the CDR3 is TGCGCCAGCAGCTTGGATCCCGGGGGCGTTGGAAACACCATATATTTT. Protein: CASSLDPGGVGNTIYF.

This clone came up a few times. The chain combines TRBV5-1 with TRBJ1-1, with TRBD1 identical over 7 bases. Germline V CDR1 and CDR2: SGHRS, YFSETQ. Losses at the gene ends were 4 bases for V and 1 base for J; bases not matched to a gene: 10. The CDR3 has 16 residues. This CDR3 is CASSDRERGANTEAFF. In nucleotides, the CDR3 is TGCGCCAGCAGCGACAGGGAAAGGGGAGCGAACACTGAAGCTTTCTTT.

V gene TRBV5-5 combines with J gene TRBJ2-3, with TRBD2 identical over 10 bases. The CDR3 totals 18 residues. The V gene end was trimmed by 5 bases and the J gene end by 3 bases; junction bases not matched to a gene: 15. The germline CDR1 and CDR2 sequences are SGHKS and YYEKEE (reference sequence). Here the CDR3 DNA reads TGTGCCAGCAGAACGGAGGTCCGAGCGGGAGGGCGGACAGATACGCAGTATTTT. It is translated as CASRTEVRAGGRTDTQYF.

This rearrangement joins TRBV11-2 to TRBJ2-1; perhaps TRBD2 as D (6 bases). Germline CDR1 SGHAT, CDR2 FQNNGV. CDR3 length: 14 amino acids. Trimming removed 9 bases from V and 4 bases from J, with 16 bases in between. The DNA for the CDR3 is TGTGCCAGTTACAGCGGTCGGGGGTACAATGAGCAGTTCTTC. Its protein is CASYSGRGYNEQFF.

V usage is TRBV30 and J usage is TRBJ2-3; D might be TRBD2 (5 bases). V was clipped by 2 bases and J by 2 bases, with 14 bases between them. The germline V gene has CDR1 GTSNPN and CDR2 SVGIG (reference sequence). There are 15 residues in the CDR3. CDR3 in amino acids: CAWSPLTGYTDTQYF. CDR3 coding DNA: TGTGCCTGGAGTCCTTTGACGGGGTACACAGATACGCAGTATTTT.